The 26 T cell receptor beta chains given below trace back to one sample, sequenced in a study of T cells in tumors after PD-1 blockade. Profiling relied on immunoSEQ multiplex PCR, and the TCRdb table lists in-frame clones only, not all of them. The table has around 13,000 clones, around four fifths seen once. The sample in question was PBMCs, obtained after anti-PD-1 treatment. Receptors originate from a human donor with basal cell carcinoma.

The count of this clone is one. The rearrangement links TRBV28 to TRBJ2-2; TRBD2 aligns across 8 bases. This CDR3 comprises 16 residues. Trimming cost V 5 bases and J 0 bases; bases outside gene matches: 5. Germline CDR1 reads MDHEN; CDR2 reads SYDVKM. Written as DNA, the CDR3 is TGTGCCAGCAGTGGTAGCGGGGCCCCGAACACCGGGGAGCTGTTTTTT. It translates to CASSGSGAPNTGELFF.

The chain carries TRBV24-1 and TRBJ2-2; 12 bases fit TRBD1. The ends lost 12 bases at V and 6 bases at J; junction bases unmatched: 7. CDR3 length: 14 amino acids. The germline V gene has CDR1 KGHDR and CDR2 SFDVKD. CDR3 protein: CASRDRGQAGELFF. DNA for the CDR3: TGTGCCTCGCGGGACAGGGGGCAAGCCGGGGAGCTGTTTTTT.

This sequence joins TRBV6-1 and TRBJ2-1; 10 bases are a match to TRBD2. V trimming: 3 bases; J trimming: 2 bases; junction bases outside the gene matches: 4. The CDR3 runs 16 residues. Germline CDR1 is MNHNS and CDR2 is SASEGT. DNA of the CDR3: TGTGCCAGCAGTGACCGAAGCGGGGGGGCCTACAATGAGCAGTTCTTC. This translates into CASSDRSGGAYNEQFF.

The genes are TRBV5-4 and TRBJ1-4, with D unclear. CDR1 is SGHNT, CDR2 YYREEE, per germline (reference sequence). Deletions cut 0 bases from V and 1 base from J, with 7 bases between. This CDR3 is built from 15 residues. The CDR3 spells CASSLVPVTNEKLFF. CDR3 DNA: TGTGCCAGCAGCTTGGTTCCTGTAACTAATGAAAAACTGTTTTTT.

The rearrangement links TRBV6-1 to TRBJ1-2; 8 bases align to TRBD1. After removal of 1 base from V and 5 bases from J, the junction contained 6 bases not matched to a gene. In germline, CDR1 is MNHNS, CDR2 SASEGT. The CDR3 has 15 amino acids. The CDR3 DNA reads TGTGCCAGCAGTGAAGTTTGGACAGGGCTGTATGGCTACACCTTC. Amino acid sequence: CASSEVWTGLYGYTF.

The CDR3 sequence is CASSDTRATEAFF. In nucleotides, the CDR3 is TGTGCCAGCAGTGATACCAGGGCCACTGAAGCTTTCTTT. V usage is TRBV6-1 and J usage is TRBJ1-1; D possibly corresponds to TRBD1 (5 bases). The CDR3 spans 13 residues. V lost 3 bases and J lost 4, with 9 bases in between. The germline V gene has CDR1 MNHNS and CDR2 SASEGT.

The chain is built from TRBV3-1 (or the pseudogene TRBV3-2) and TRBJ1-6; 8 nucleotides agree with TRBD1. The CDR3 totals 15 residues. The V gene end was trimmed by 1 base and the J gene end by 10 bases; junction bases not matched to a gene: 6. The germline V gene encodes CDR1 LGHDT and CDR2 YNNKEL (reference sequence). The CDR3, as DNA: TGTGCCAGCAGCCAAGGGGACAGGTGGGAATCACCCCTCCACTTT. Translating gives CASSQGDRWESPLHF.

The V gene is TRBV28, the J gene TRBJ2-7; 8 nucleotides agree with TRBD1. The V gene end was trimmed by 6 bases and the J gene end by 3 bases; junction bases not matched to a gene: 13. Germline lookup yields CDR1 MDHEN and CDR2 SYDVKM. The CDR3 loop spans 16 amino acids. The DNA of the CDR3 is TGTGCCAGCAGCTCGAGAATAGCAGGGGGCATCTACGAGCAGTACTTC. It translates to CASSSRIAGGIYEQYF.

The chain has TRBV6-5 and TRBJ1-2; 7 bases line up with TRBD1. The CDR3 has 15 residues. With 6 bases clipped from V and 4 bases from J, the junction kept 11 bases outside the gene matches. Per germline, CDR1 MNHEY and CDR2 SVGAGI. The CDR3 spells CASRSQGDLIYGYTF. The CDR3 DNA sequence: TGTGCCAGCAGGAGTCAGGGGGACTTGATCTATGGCTACACCTTC.

This chain connects TRBV7-9 to TRBJ2-4; 10 nucleotides agree with TRBD1. With 2 bases clipped from V and 7 bases from J, the junction kept 2 bases outside the gene matches. This CDR3 contains 14 residues. Per the germline V gene, CDR1 is SEHNR and CDR2 is FQNEAQ (reference sequence). CDR3 nucleotide sequence: TGTGCCAGCAGCTTATTGGGACAGGGGAACATTCAGTACTTC. Protein sequence: CASSLLGQGNIQYF. Looking up the rest from reference TRBV7-9 and TRBJ2-4 gives the full variable domain: DTGVSQNPRHKITKRGQNVTFRCDPISEHNRLYWYRQTLGQGPEFLTYFQNEAQLEKSRLLSDRFSAERPKGSFSTLEIQRTEQGDSAMYLCASSLLGQGNIQYFGAGTRLSVL.

The chain recombines TRBV9 with TRBJ1-4; D possibly corresponds to TRBD1 (5 bases). From germline, CDR1 is SGDLS and CDR2 YYNGEE. This CDR3 has 15 amino acids. V lost 0 bases, J lost 4 bases, and 10 bases lay in between. The CDR3 is CASSVAAGLNEKLFF. CDR3 nucleotides: TGTGCCAGCAGCGTAGCGGCAGGGCTTAATGAAAAACTGTTTTTT.

This clone was detected a few times. The chain links TRBV6-5 to TRBJ1-1, with TRBD1 identical over 7 bases. V lost 6 bases, J lost 1 base, and 8 bases stayed unmatched. The germline CDR1 and CDR2 sequences are MNHEY and SVGAGI. This CDR3 has 15 amino acids. This chain's CDR3 is CASRGRGQKNTEAFF. The CDR3 region has the DNA TGTGCCAGCAGAGGCCGGGGACAGAAGAACACTGAAGCTTTCTTT.

V gene TRBV9 combines with J gene TRBJ2-2, with D perhaps TRBD2 (5 bases). This CDR3 comprises 14 residues. Trimming cost V 4 bases and J 7 bases, with 14 bases left between them. Germline V gene data show CDR1 as SGDLS and CDR2 as YYNGEE. The CDR3 region has the DNA TGTGCCAGCAGCACTTATAGCGCCGGCGGGGAGCTGTTTTTT. This translates into CASSTYSAGGELFF. Together with reference TRBV9 and TRBJ2-2, the CDR3 gives the full variable domain: DSGVTQTPKHLITATGQRVTLRCSPRSGDLSVYWYQQSLDQGLQFLIQYYNGEERAKGNILERFSAQQFPDLHSELNLSSLELGDSALYFCASSTYSAGGELFFGEGSRLTVL.

The chain recombines TRBV3-1 (or the pseudogene TRBV3-2) with TRBJ2-5, with TRBD2 as a possible D gene (5 bases). V lost 4 bases, J lost 5 bases, and 14 bases lay in between. The germline CDR1 and CDR2 sequences are LGHDT and YNNKEL (reference sequence). The CDR3 contains 14 residues. CDR3 DNA sequence: TGTGCCAGCAGCCTGGACTCGATGGGGGAGACCCAGTACTTC. This encodes CASSLDSMGETQYF.

This clone was recorded only once. This CDR3 is CASRVRDRGSLAFF. The DNA of the CDR3 is TGTGCCAGCAGAGTCCGGGACAGGGGGTCCCTGGCTTTCTTT. The gene calls are TRBV5-4 and TRBJ1-1, with 11 bases fitting TRBD1. J lost 11 bases, V lost 5 bases, and 11 bases had no gene match. This CDR3 contains 14 residues. CDR1 is SGHNT, CDR2 YYREEE, per germline (reference sequence).

The chain employs TRBV10-1 and TRBJ1-3; D remains unclear. Trimming cost V 3 bases and J 0 bases, with 6 bases left between them. The CDR3 totals 14 residues. Germline loops: CDR1 WNHNN, CDR2 SYGVQD (reference sequence). The CDR3 nucleotides read TGCGCCAGCAGTGACGGGAACTCTGGAAACACCATATATTTT. Protein product: CASSDGNSGNTIYF.

The gene calls are TRBV28 and TRBJ1-5; 7 bases are shared with TRBD1. This CDR3 spans 15 amino acids. Unmatched junction bases numbered 10, after V lost 6 bases and J lost 5 bases. Germline-derived CDR1 and CDR2 are MDHEN and SYDVKM. CDR3 bases: TGTGCCAGCAGAGAGGGACAGAGTAACTATCAGCCCCAGCATTTT. The encoded protein is CASREGQSNYQPQHF.

For this clone: Its ends do not fully match the called genes, so a read error is possible. The V and J genes are TRBV7-7 and TRBJ2-2, with 8 bases identical to TRBD2. Germline-derived CDR1 and CDR2 are SSHAT and FNYEAQ (reference sequence). CDR3 size: 16 residues. DNA for the CDR3: TGTGCTAGCAGCCTATCCGGGACTAGTGTATCCGGGGAGCTGTTTTTT. Translated: CASSLSGTSVSGELFF.

The rearrangement joins TRBV6-6 to TRBJ1-2, with D possibly being TRBD1 (6 bases). This CDR3 is 16 amino acids long. The germline V gene has CDR1 MNHNY and CDR2 SVGAGI (reference sequence). Trimming shortened V by 4 bases and J by 1 base, and 16 bases separated the two germline ends. CDR3 region: CASSSRGQTLNYGYTF. CDR3 sequence (DNA): TGTGCCAGCAGTTCCCGAGGACAGACCCTTAACTATGGCTACACCTTC.

This clone was observed once. The chain has TRBV6-1 and TRBJ2-5; 8 nucleotides match TRBD1. CDR1 and CDR2 from the germline V gene are MNHNS and SASEGT. Trimming at V came to 1 base and at J to 4 bases, leaving 8 bases not matched to a gene. The CDR3 spans 16 residues. CDR3 nucleotides: TGTGCCAGCAGTGAAGGAGGGGGCAGGGGGCGAGAGACCCAGTACTTC. It yields the protein CASSEGGGRGRETQYF.

The chain combines TRBV5-1 with TRBJ1-4; possible D gene TRBD1, 6 bases. Looked up from germline, CDR1 is SGHRS and CDR2 is YFSETQ. Trimming removed 4 bases from V and 2 bases from J, with 12 bases in between. The CDR3 has 15 residues. The CDR3 here is CASSPGQSTNEKLFF. CDR3 DNA: TGCGCCAGCAGCCCTGGACAGAGCACTAATGAAAAACTGTTTTTT.

The chain has TRBV28 and TRBJ2-5; tentatively, D is TRBD1 (6 bases). Trimming removed 1 base at V and 1 base at J, with 7 bases between. This CDR3 is built from 14 residues. Germline CDR1 reads MDHEN; CDR2 reads SYDVKM. The CDR3 loop is CASSLLGGQETQYF. The CDR3 nucleotides read TGTGCCAGCAGTTTATTAGGGGGCCAAGAGACCCAGTACTTC.

The chain carries TRBV7-9 and TRBJ1-2, with D tentatively TRBD1 (6 bases). This CDR3 spans 13 amino acids. Trimming shortened V by 2 bases and J by 8 bases, and 12 bases separated the two germline ends. CDR1 and CDR2 from the germline V gene are SEHNR and FQNEAQ (reference sequence). The CDR3 region is CASSLQGRGGYTF. The DNA of the CDR3 is TGTGCCAGCAGCTTACAGGGGCGTGGGGGCTACACCTTC.

V is TRBV12-5 and J is TRBJ2-5; tentative D call: TRBD2 (6 bases). This CDR3 has 13 residues. Germline lookup yields CDR1 LGHNT and CDR2 FRNRAP. The germline V and J ends were trimmed by 5 bases and 4 bases, with 11 bases remaining between them. The CDR3 here is CASGRGLRETQYF. In DNA, the CDR3 is TGTGCTAGTGGTCGGGGACTGAGAGAGACCCAGTACTTC.

This clone showed up just once. This chain joins TRBV15 and TRBJ1-1, with D possibly TRBD1 on 5 matching bases. This CDR3 is built from 15 residues. The V end was cut by 4 bases, the J end by 5 bases, with 17 bases between. Germline V gene lookup returns CDR1 LNHNV and CDR2 YYDKDF (reference sequence). DNA of the CDR3: TGTGCCACCAGCACAGGGCCCCGCATAAGAACTGAAGCTTTCTTT. Translated, it gives CATSTGPRIRTEAFF.

The CDR3 DNA follows: TGTGCCAGCAGTTACTCGAGAGGGTTGGAGACCCAGTACTTC. This gives the protein CASSYSRGLETQYF. J is TRBJ2-5 and V is TRBV6-6; tentatively, D is TRBD2 (5 bases). In germline, CDR1 is MNHNY, CDR2 SVGAGI (reference sequence). This CDR3 is built from 14 residues. Trimming cost V 0 bases and J 5 bases, with 10 bases left between them.